The clone carrying this T cell receptor beta chain was observed a handful of times. Its antigen is unidentified. Constant-segment primers were used for 5'RACE, and the resulting TCR alpha and TCR beta cDNA libraries carried sample barcodes and UMIs. TCRdb called the 5' RACE reads again in MiXCR, with one record for every CDR3 protein. Of 310,000 or so distinct CDR3 sequences listed, 15% to 20% are singletons. This CDR3 contains 16 residues. V was pared by 10 bases and J by 3 bases, with 24 bases between. Germline CDR1 MDHEN, CDR2 SYDVKM. This sample was included in a study of T-cell memory formation after mild COVID-19. Whole-study findings and limits: Those CD4+ clones that contracted were mainly in CM and EM (CD8+ ones in EMRA).

Sequencing was carried out using PBMCs or a T cell subset sorted from them (not recorded which). The TCR sequence derives from a man between 18 and 29 years old who had mild COVID-19 (a few samples of this study predate the infection). Cell type and time point are not known. The chain is built from TRBV28 and TRBJ2-5, with D possibly matching TRBD2 (7 bases). CDR3 coding DNA: TGTGCCACAAGGGCGGGGGCACAGCACCGGGAAGAGACCCAGTACTTC. Protein: CATRAGAQHREETQYF.